This T cell receptor beta chain was identified during a study of T cells after yellow fever vaccination. About the study: When fractions had low cell numbers, they were prepared with SMART-Seq v4 Ultra Low Input. Study-level results: Detected again after the booster were most primary-vaccination clones, at almost 97% CD4 and approximately 85% CD8. Some clonotypes, a small share, were shared between CD4 and CD8 compartments.

This clonotype was counted many times. The antigen is undetermined. CDR1 and CDR2 from the germline V gene are MDHEN and SYDVKM. This CDR3 contains 14 residues. V lost 6 bases and J lost 1, with 9 bases in between. A process of 5'RACE template switching, which added a universal primer site and UMIs, was used to make TCR cDNA. A single record per CDR3 protein comes from TCRdb applying MiXCR to the 5' RACE reads. The table shows roughly 330,000 distinct CDR3 sequences, with about 6.6% occurring only once. This sample comprised PBMCs, obtained 35 to 50 days after the first yellow fever vaccination. This TCR derives from a young man who received the YFV17D yellow fever vaccine. V is TRBV28 and J is TRBJ2-2; the D is unclear. Here the CDR3 reads CASSSVGNTGELFF. CDR3 DNA: TGTGCCAGCAGCTCCGTTGGGAACACCGGGGAGCTGTTTTTT.